The source of this T cell receptor (beta chain) is a study of lung T cells in sarcoidosis with Löfgren's syndrome. On this clonotype: A much larger clone differs by one base, so this may be a read error.

Each CDR3 protein is one row after TCRdb ran MiXCR on the reads. Of roughly 63,000 distinct CDR3 sequences detected, approximately 21% appear once; the ten largest clones hold about 2.2%. Trimming stripped 6 bases from V and 0 bases from J, with 14 bases between. In germline, CDR1 is MNHEY, CDR2 SVGAGI. The CDR3 contains 16 residues. The chain combines TRBV6-5 with TRBJ1-4, with a possible D match to TRBD1 (6 bases). The clonotype was recovered from a human donor with sarcoidosis (Löfgren's syndrome or another form), or a control subject (not recorded which). Source material: CD4+ T cells from PBMCs. For the CDR3, the DNA is TGTGCCAGCAGCTATGGGACACTTACAACTAATGAAAAACTGTTTTTT. This gives the protein CASSYGTLTTNEKLFF.